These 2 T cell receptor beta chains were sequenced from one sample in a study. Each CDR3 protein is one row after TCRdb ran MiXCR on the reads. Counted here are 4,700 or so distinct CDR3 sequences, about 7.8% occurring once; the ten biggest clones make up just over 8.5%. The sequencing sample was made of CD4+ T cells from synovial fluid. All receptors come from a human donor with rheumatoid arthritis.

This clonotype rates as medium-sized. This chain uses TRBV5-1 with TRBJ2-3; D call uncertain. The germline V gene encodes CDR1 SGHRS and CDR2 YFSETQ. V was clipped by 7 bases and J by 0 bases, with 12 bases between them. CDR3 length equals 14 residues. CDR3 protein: CASQSLASTDTQYF. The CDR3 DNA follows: TGCGCCAGCCAGTCCCTTGCTAGCACAGATACGCAGTATTTT.

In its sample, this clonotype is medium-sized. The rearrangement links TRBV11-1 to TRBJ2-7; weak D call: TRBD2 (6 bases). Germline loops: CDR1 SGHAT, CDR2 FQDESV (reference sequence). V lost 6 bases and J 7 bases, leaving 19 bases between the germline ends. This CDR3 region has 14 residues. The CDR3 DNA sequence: TGTGCCAGCAGATGGGACGTAAACGCGGGAGAGCAGTACTTC. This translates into CASRWDVNAGEQYF. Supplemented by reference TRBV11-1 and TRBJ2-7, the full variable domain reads EAEVAQSPRYKITEKSQAVAFWCDPISGHATLYWYRQILGQGPELLVQFQDESVVDDSQLPKDRFSAERLKGVDSTLKIQPAELGDSAMYLCASRWDVNAGEQYFGPGTRLTVT.